This T cell receptor (beta chain) emerged from a study of blood T cell repertoires in COVID-19. The authors' processing: Reference gene primers were amplified, and this amplification served to estimate nucleated cell counts. The table came from immunoSEQ multiplex PCR; TCRdb's copy has only in-frame clones and leaves some out. Clonal size and the V and J genes are those of that table, whereas D and trimming came from the DNA. The data show about 460,000 clones, roughly nine tenths seen once. Enrolled through a virtual design, the participants were between 18 and 89 years of age and came from about two dozen US areas. This CDR3 has 19 residues. In germline, CDR1 is LGHDT, CDR2 YNNKEL (reference sequence). V lost 0 bases and J 7 bases, leaving 25 bases between the germline ends.

The chain uses TRBV3-1 (or the pseudogene TRBV3-2) and TRBJ2-1; tentative D call: TRBD1 (6 bases). Sample: PBMCs or T cells enriched from blood (not recorded which). This sequence was found in a woman in her sixties or seventies who had recovered from COVID-19. The DNA for the CDR3 is TGTGCCAGCAGCCAAGATGCCGGATGGACAGACCTCTTCGGGAATGAGCAGTTCTTC. As protein: CASSQDAGWTDLFGNEQFF.